These 19 T cell receptor beta chains were sequenced from one sample in a study of T-cell memory formation after mild COVID-19 (dated by TCRdb to 2020 to 2023). The library was produced with 5' RACE. Sequencing was performed on an Illumina NovaSeq 6000. TCRdb reanalyzed the raw reads on its own, using fastp at Q25 for trimming and MiXCR for clone calling, and kept in-frame beta chains. When rows share a CDR3 protein, they turn into one entry using the most common DNA and genes. Here the sample has approximately 560,000 distinct CDR3 sequences; 15% to 20% occur a single time. The top ten clonotypes cover about 7.4% of the sample. Sequencing was carried out using PBMCs or a T cell subset sorted from them (not recorded which). Receptor source: an adult woman who had mild COVID-19 (a few samples of this study predate the infection). The sample titles of this study are shuffled in the database, so cell type and time point are left out; the donor was told from shared clones.

In regard to this clonotype: One end of the junction varies from germline; a read error may be responsible. The gene calls are TRBV5-5 and TRBJ2-5; D possibly matches TRBD1 or TRBD2 (5 bases each). Germline V CDR1 and CDR2: SGHKS, YYEKEE (reference sequence). The CDR3 contains 13 residues. The CDR3 spells CAISLGPLETQYF. Here the CDR3 DNA reads TGTGCCATCAGCTTGGGACCCTTGGAGACCCAGTACTTC.

CDR3 loop: CASSLVQNTIYF. CDR3 in DNA: TGTGCCAGCAGTTTAGTACAAAACACCATATATTTT. V usage is TRBV12-3 or TRBV12-4 and J usage is TRBJ1-3; the D is unclear. Between the trimmed V and J ends, which lost 1 base and 6 bases, there was a span of 4 bases. This CDR3 is 12 amino acids long.

CDR3 residues: CASSLRPTSGSYEQYF. The CDR3 coding sequence is TGTGCCAGCAGCCTACGCCCGACTAGCGGGAGCTACGAGCAGTACTTC. The chain is built from TRBV3-1 and TRBJ2-7; 12 nucleotides align to TRBD2. The trim removed 4 bases at V and 3 bases at J, leaving 7 bases unmatched. The CDR3 has 16 residues. Germline V gene sequence: CDR1 LGHDT, CDR2 YNNKEL (reference sequence).

This chain uses TRBV19 with TRBJ2-5; D remains unclear. This CDR3 contains 15 residues. V lost 5 bases and J lost 1, with 14 bases in between. Germline CDR1 is LNHDA and CDR2 is SQIVND (reference sequence). Written as DNA, the CDR3 is TGTGCCAGTAGTCCCAGGTTTCGGCGCCAAGAGACCCAGTACTTC. Amino acids: CASSPRFRRQETQYF.

This clonotype was counted a few times. The J gene is TRBJ1-3, the V gene TRBV6-1; 8 positions match TRBD1. The germline V gene has CDR1 MNHNS and CDR2 SASEGT. Germline trimming cut 7 bases from V and 3 bases from J; bases unmatched to any gene: 8. The CDR3 contains 15 residues. CDR3 loop: CASKPGQAVGNTIYF. The CDR3 DNA reads TGTGCCAGCAAACCGGGACAGGCTGTTGGAAACACCATATATTTT.

This clonotype was seen ten or more times. The chain is built from TRBV19 and TRBJ2-1, with a tentative D call TRBD1 (5 bases). Germline CDR1 is LNHDA and CDR2 is SQIVND (reference sequence). V was trimmed by 6 bases and J by 6 bases, leaving 12 bases between them. The CDR3 contains 13 residues. The CDR3 region is CASSQTEINEQFF. DNA of the CDR3: TGTGCCAGTAGCCAGACAGAAATCAATGAGCAGTTCTTC.

This clonotype was picked up a small number of times. The chain has TRBV6-5 and TRBJ1-1; TRBD1 might be the D (5 bases). Trimming took off 8 bases at V and 0 bases at J, with 13 bases between the two ends. The CDR3 spans 14 residues. Per the germline V gene, CDR1 is MNHEY and CDR2 is SVGAGI. The CDR3 DNA sequence: TGTGCCAGCCGGCAGGGAACGATGAACACTGAAGCTTTCTTT. It is translated as CASRQGTMNTEAFF.

The sample holds a few counts of this clonotype. J is TRBJ1-1 and V is TRBV12-3 or TRBV12-4, with D maybe TRBD1 (6 bases). This CDR3 comprises 16 residues. Trimming cost V 0 bases and J 1 base, with 12 bases left between them. The CDR3 DNA follows: TGTGCCAGCAGTTTAGCGTCCGGGACACCGAACACTGAAGCTTTCTTT. The encoded protein is CASSLASGTPNTEAFF.

This clonotype was seen only once. This chain uses TRBV18 with TRBJ1-3, with D unclear. The CDR3 is 16 amino acids. In germline, CDR1 is KGHSH, CDR2 LQKENI. V gave up 3 bases and J gave up 2 bases, with 14 bases separating them. CDR3 in DNA: TGTGCCAGCTCACCGCCGGGAGGCCCCCCTGGAAACACCATATATTTT. This translates into CASSPPGGPPGNTIYF. Full variable domain (missing parts from reference TRBV18 and TRBJ1-3): NAGVMQNPRHLVRRRGQEARLRCSPMKGHSHVYWYRQLPEEGLKFMVYLQKENIIDESGMPKERFSAEFPKEGPSILRIQQVVRGDSAAYFCASSPPGGPPGNTIYFGEGSWLTVV.

V and J are TRBV29-1 and TRBJ2-7; TRBD2 aligns across 7 bases. This CDR3 has 12 amino acids. V was pared by 4 bases and J by 5 bases, with 5 bases of the junction left unmatched. The germline V gene has CDR1 SQVTM and CDR2 ANQGSEA. The CDR3 protein is CSVVGGRDEQYF. CDR3 nucleotides: TGCAGCGTTGTGGGGGGGAGGGACGAGCAGTACTTC.

At least ten counts were recorded for this clonotype. CDR3 DNA sequence: TGCGCCAGCAGCTTGGAACAGGGAGCAGATACGCAGTATTTT. It specifies CASSLEQGADTQYF. This chain uses TRBV5-1 with TRBJ2-3; perhaps TRBD1 as D (6 bases). Looked up from germline, CDR1 is SGHRS and CDR2 is YFSETQ. The CDR3 contains 14 residues. The V end lost 0 bases, the J end lost 4 bases, and 9 bases lay between the germline ends. The full variable domain, rest sourced from reference TRBV5-1 and TRBJ2-3, is KAGVTQTPRYLIKTRGQQVTLSCSPISGHRSVSWYQQTPGQGLQFLFEYFSETQRNKGNFPGRFSGRQFSNSRSEMNVSTLELGDSALYLCASSLEQGADTQYFGPGTRLTVL.

The chain is built from TRBV7-8 and TRBJ1-1; 8 nucleotides line up with TRBD1. V lost 3 bases, J lost 6 bases, and 12 bases stayed unmatched. From germline, CDR1 is SGHVS and CDR2 FQNEAQ. There are 16 residues in the CDR3. The CDR3 sequence: CASSFPTRTGPSEAFF. CDR3 coding DNA: TGTGCCAGCAGCTTTCCCACCCGGACAGGGCCTTCTGAAGCTTTCTTT.

This clonotype has only a few counts. This chain connects TRBV30 to TRBJ2-7, with 11 bases that match TRBD2. V lost 4 bases, J lost 3 bases, and 5 bases stayed unmatched. CDR1 is GTSNPN and CDR2 is SVGIG in the germline V gene (reference sequence). CDR3 length: 14 amino acids. CDR3 sequence: CAWKLAGVRYEQYF. The CDR3 DNA reads TGTGCCTGGAAACTAGCGGGAGTACGCTACGAGCAGTACTTC.

J is TRBJ2-1 and V is TRBV4-2; TRBD2 matches at 8 bases. J gave up 7 bases and V 0 bases, and 8 bases lay outside the gene matches. Per germline, CDR1 LGHNA and CDR2 YNFKEQ. The CDR3 has 16 amino acids. The CDR3 DNA sequence: TGTGCCAGCAGCCAAGATACTAGCGGATTCATGAATGAGCAGTTCTTC. Amino acid sequence: CASSQDTSGFMNEQFF.

This clonotype was recorded at least ten times. The chain is built from TRBV6-2 or TRBV6-3 and TRBJ2-7; either TRBD1 or TRBD2 may fit D (6 bases each). The germline V and J ends were trimmed by 2 bases and 2 bases, with 19 bases remaining between them. CDR3 length: 17 amino acids. Germline V gene sequence: CDR1 MNHEY, CDR2 SVGEGT. The CDR3 DNA is TGTGCCAGCAGTTACAGACGGGGGCGACTACTCCCCTACGAGCAGTACTTC. It encodes CASSYRRGRLLPYEQYF.

This sequence joins TRBV30 and TRBJ2-2; 11 nucleotides agree with TRBD2. V dropped 3 bases and J dropped 4; count of bases not matched to a gene: 16. Germline V gene lookup returns CDR1 GTSNPN and CDR2 SVGIG (reference sequence). The CDR3 contains 19 residues. This CDR3 reads CAWRGTRWLAGGSTGELFF. The CDR3 DNA reads as TGTGCCTGGAGGGGCACGAGGTGGCTAGCGGGAGGAAGCACCGGGGAGCTGTTTTTT.

The chain recombines TRBV7-9 with TRBJ2-1, with D perhaps TRBD1 or TRBD2 (5 bases each). Trimming stripped 5 bases from V and 5 bases from J, with 10 bases between. Germline-derived CDR1 and CDR2 are SEHNR and FQNEAQ (reference sequence). The CDR3 length is 13 residues. The CDR3, as DNA: TGTGCCAGCAGCCTCCCGGGACACAATGAGCAGTTCTTC. Protein product: CASSLPGHNEQFF.

CDR3 loop: CASSPFDGNTEAFF. CDR3 nucleotides: TGTGCCAGCAGCCCATTTGATGGGAACACTGAAGCTTTCTTT. J is TRBJ1-1 and V is TRBV27; no definite D call. Trimming removed 6 bases at V and 1 base at J, with 12 bases between. The CDR3 totals 14 residues. Germline V gives CDR1 MNHEY, CDR2 SMNVEV (reference sequence).

This clonotype was seen repeatedly, ten times or more. The V call is TRBV20-1, the J call TRBJ2-1; 16 bases are shared with TRBD2. Per the germline V gene, CDR1 is DFQATT and CDR2 is SNEGSKA (reference sequence). There are 16 residues in the CDR3. V was pared by 6 bases and J by 4 bases, with 6 bases of the junction left unmatched. CDR3 nucleotide sequence: TGCAGTGCCCCGGGACTAGCGGGGGGGCTGTACAATGAGCAGTTCTTC. It is translated as CSAPGLAGGLYNEQFF.